Listed below are T cell receptor beta chains from one sample, sequenced in a study of shared clonotypes between healthy human individuals. Produced via immunoSEQ multiplex PCR; TCRdb's table is partial and in-frame only. The data contain around 2,100,000 clones, about 95% of them singletons. The sequencing sample was made of naive CD8+ T cells sorted from blood. Receptors originate from a man aged 18 to 30 in good health. The CDR3 runs from the conserved cysteine through the conserved F or W. D genes are given only for firm matches. The size entry is marked missing in some rows and otherwise reads once, few, many or a size class.

d_gene: NA; v_gene: TRBV9; abundance: NA; j_gene: TRBJ2-7; CDR3nt: TGTGCCAGCAGCGTAGGACTTGGGGCCTACGAGCAGTACTTC; CDR3aa: CASSVGLGAYEQYF
d_gene: NA; v_gene: TRBV6-5; abundance: NA; j_gene: TRBJ2-7; CDR3nt: TGTGCCAGCAGTTCCGAAGCCGCAAGCTCCTACGAGCAGTACTTC; CDR3aa: CASSSEAASSYEQYF
d_gene: TRBD1; v_gene: TRBV19; abundance: NA; j_gene: TRBJ1-1; CDR3nt: TGTGCCAGTAGTAGCTGGACAGGGGGATTTGGGAACACTGAAGCTTTCTTT; CDR3aa: CASSSWTGGFGNTEAFF
d_gene: TRBD1; v_gene: TRBV28; abundance: NA; j_gene: TRBJ1-3; CDR3nt: TGTGCCAGCAGTTTAGGCGTGCGACAGGGGACTGGAAACACCATATATTTT; CDR3aa: CASSLGVRQGTGNTIYF
d_gene: NA; v_gene: TRBV27; abundance: NA; j_gene: TRBJ1-4; CDR3nt: TGTGCCAGCAGTTTCCGGGGCGCGGGGGAAAAACTGTTTTTT; CDR3aa: CASSFRGAGEKLFF
d_gene: NA; v_gene: TRBV5-4; abundance: NA; j_gene: TRBJ2-7; CDR3nt: TGTGCCAGCAGCTTGGGGGGGGCGTACGACGAGCAGTACTTC; CDR3aa: CASSLGGAYDEQYF
d_gene: TRBD1; v_gene: TRBV5-6; abundance: NA; j_gene: TRBJ1-1; CDR3nt: TGTGCCAGCCGGACAGGGGGATCCGGAGCTTTCTTT; CDR3aa: CASRTGGSGAFF
d_gene: NA; v_gene: TRBV4-1; abundance: NA; j_gene: TRBJ2-7; CDR3nt: TGCGCCAGCAGCCAAGAGAGGGACCCCTCCTACGAGCAGTACTTC; CDR3aa: CASSQERDPSYEQYF
d_gene: NA; v_gene: TRBV4-1; abundance: NA; j_gene: TRBJ2-7; CDR3nt: TGCGCCAGCAGCCAAGATCTAGTATTTGCCTTGACTATCGAGCAGTACTTC; CDR3aa: CASSQDLVFALTIEQYF
d_gene: TRBD1; v_gene: TRBV6-1; abundance: NA; j_gene: TRBJ1-1; CDR3nt: TGTGCCAGCAGCCCCAGACAGGGGTGGACTGAAGCTTTCTTT; CDR3aa: CASSPRQGWTEAFF
d_gene: NA; v_gene: TRBV30; abundance: once; j_gene: TRBJ1-2; CDR3nt: TGTGCCTCGGAGCAGCCGCGGGGCTACACCTTC; CDR3aa: CASEQPRGYTF
d_gene: NA; v_gene: TRBV7-9; abundance: few; j_gene: TRBJ2-1; CDR3nt: TGTGCCAGCAGCTTAGTAGGCGGGCCCTTCCCCAATGAGCAGTTCTTC; CDR3aa: CASSLVGGPFPNEQFF
d_gene: NA; v_gene: TRBV6-7; abundance: NA; j_gene: TRBJ2-4; CDR3nt: TGTGCCAGCACCTGGTTGGAGGTGGCCAAAAACATTCAGTACTTC; CDR3aa: CASTWLEVAKNIQYF
d_gene: NA; v_gene: TRBV27; abundance: NA; j_gene: TRBJ2-1; CDR3nt: TGTGCCAGCATCTCAGCGAGCTCCTACAATGAGCAGTTCTTC; CDR3aa: CASISASSYNEQFF
d_gene: NA; v_gene: TRBV19; abundance: few; j_gene: TRBJ1-1; CDR3nt: TGTGCCAGTAAGCATCGGTTGAACACTGAAGCTTTCTTT; CDR3aa: CASKHRLNTEAFF
d_gene: NA; v_gene: TRBV15; abundance: NA; j_gene: TRBJ2-7; CDR3nt: TGTGCCACCAGCAGAGATCAGGGACCCCTCTACGAGCAGTACTTC; CDR3aa: CATSRDQGPLYEQYF
d_gene: NA; v_gene: TRBV28; abundance: NA; j_gene: TRBJ2-7; CDR3nt: TGTGCCAGCAGCAACTACGAGCAGTACTTC; CDR3aa: CASSNYEQYF
d_gene: TRBD1; v_gene: TRBV28; abundance: once; j_gene: TRBJ2-2; CDR3nt: TGTGCCAGCAACCTAGGACAGGGGGCTCGGGGTCCCGGGGAGCTGTTTTTT; CDR3aa: CASNLGQGARGPGELFF
d_gene: TRBD1; v_gene: TRBV6-1; abundance: NA; j_gene: TRBJ2-7; CDR3nt: TGTGCCAGCAGTGAACTCGCAGGGGGCGGCTACGAGCAGTACTTC; CDR3aa: CASSELAGGGYEQYF
d_gene: NA; v_gene: TRBV11-3; abundance: NA; j_gene: TRBJ2-6; CDR3nt: TGTGCCAGCAGCTTAGGGGTGGCCTCTGGGGCCAACGTCCTGACTTTC; CDR3aa: CASSLGVASGANVLTF
d_gene: TRBD2; v_gene: TRBV7-9; abundance: NA; j_gene: TRBJ2-1; CDR3nt: TGTGCCAGAGAGGGGCGGGAGGGAGCCAATGAGCAGTTCTTC; CDR3aa: CAREGREGANEQFF
d_gene: TRBD1; v_gene: TRBV7-9; abundance: NA; j_gene: TRBJ1-1; CDR3nt: TGTGCCAGCAGCCCGCCGGACAGGGGGCTATTTACTGAAGCTTTCTTT; CDR3aa: CASSPPDRGLFTEAFF
d_gene: NA; v_gene: TRBV4-1; abundance: NA; j_gene: TRBJ2-7; CDR3nt: TGCGCCAGCAGCCAAGATCCAAGCAGAGACTACGAGCAGTACTTC; CDR3aa: CASSQDPSRDYEQYF
d_gene: TRBD2; v_gene: TRBV6-1; abundance: NA; j_gene: TRBJ2-1; CDR3nt: TGTGCCAGCAGACCCCGGGGGGGGTGGAATGAGCAGTTCTTC; CDR3aa: CASRPRGGWNEQFF
d_gene: TRBD1; v_gene: TRBV4-2; abundance: NA; j_gene: TRBJ2-7; CDR3nt: TGTGCCAGCAGCCAAGATGGGGCGACAGGGGGATACGAGCAGTACTTC; CDR3aa: CASSQDGATGGYEQYF
d_gene: TRBD2; v_gene: TRBV11-2; abundance: NA; j_gene: TRBJ2-3; CDR3nt: TGTGCCAGCAGCTCTAGACTAGCGGGGGGCCTAATTACGCAGTATTTT; CDR3aa: CASSSRLAGGLITQYF
d_gene: TRBD1; v_gene: TRBV28; abundance: NA; j_gene: TRBJ2-1; CDR3nt: TGTGCCAGCAGTCCTGACAGGGTGGATGAGCAGTTCTTC; CDR3aa: CASSPDRVDEQFF
d_gene: TRBD2; v_gene: TRBV5-4; abundance: NA; j_gene: TRBJ2-5; CDR3nt: TGTGCCAGCAGCTGGGGACTAGCGGGAGGGCCCTACCAAGAGACCCAGTACTTC; CDR3aa: CASSWGLAGGPYQETQYF
d_gene: NA; v_gene: TRBV10-1; abundance: NA; j_gene: TRBJ1-1; CDR3nt: TGCGCCAGCAGAACTAACGCTTTCTTT; CDR3aa: CASRTNAFF
d_gene: TRBD1; v_gene: TRBV30; abundance: NA; j_gene: TRBJ1-4; CDR3nt: TGTGCCTGGAGTGTTTTGGGACAGGGGGCAGAGAAACTGTTTTTT; CDR3aa: CAWSVLGQGAEKLFF
d_gene: NA; v_gene: TRBV4-2; abundance: NA; j_gene: TRBJ2-5; CDR3nt: TGTGCCAGCAGCCAAGATCCGACAGAGACCCAGTACTTC; CDR3aa: CASSQDPTETQYF
d_gene: NA; v_gene: TRBV11-2; abundance: NA; j_gene: TRBJ1-6; CDR3nt: TGTGCCAGCAGCTTAGGGTATTCACCCCTCCACTTT; CDR3aa: CASSLGYSPLHF
d_gene: TRBD1; v_gene: TRBV4-3; abundance: once; j_gene: TRBJ1-4; CDR3nt: TGCGCCAGCAGCCAAGATCGATGGACAGGGGAAGGACTGTTTTTT; CDR3aa: CASSQDRWTGEGLFF
d_gene: NA; v_gene: TRBV4-3; abundance: few; j_gene: TRBJ2-3; CDR3nt: TGCGCCAGCAGCCAAGACAAGATTAGCACAGATACGCAGTATTTT; CDR3aa: CASSQDKISTDTQYF
d_gene: TRBD1; v_gene: TRBV11-2; abundance: NA; j_gene: TRBJ1-2; CDR3nt: TGTGCCAGCAGTGAAACAGGGGCGCTGTGGGGCTACACCTTC; CDR3aa: CASSETGALWGYTF